A single sample gave rise to the 7 T cell receptor beta chains below, sequenced in a study of low-dose radiotherapy and immunotherapy resistance in tumors. Time point meaning: after trial treatment. Treatment indicated: LDRT plus nivolumab, ipilimumab, low-dose cyclophosphamide and aspirin (RACIN trial). Alpha- and beta-chain coverage of first-strand cDNA came from TRAV- and TRBV-specific primers. TCRs underwent about 22 PCR cycles of amplification with a constant-region primer and V-primer adapter. From the reads, TCRdb called clonotypes with MiXCR, one entry per CDR3 protein. The profile covers 95,000 to 100,000 distinct CDR3 sequences, with less than 25% appearing a single time and about 4% taken by the ten largest. The specimen comprised PBMCs, sampled after low-dose radiotherapy plus immunotherapy. Receptors originate from a male donor with prostate cancer.

The chain links TRBV5-4 to TRBJ2-3; D is possibly TRBD1 (6 bases). Judging by the DNA end, TRBJ1-5 fits better; the J call may be wrong. Germline V gene lookup returns CDR1 SGHNT and CDR2 YYREEE (reference sequence). CDR3 length equals 14 residues. For the CDR3, the DNA is TGTGCCAGCAGCCTAGCGGGGGACACAGATACGCAGCATTTT. Translating it yields CASSLAGDTDTQHF.

This clonotype was found a few times. V is TRBV5-5 and J is TRBJ2-7; D is perhaps TRBD2 (5 bases). V was shortened by 0 bases and J by 3 bases, with 19 bases between the two germline ends. This CDR3 contains 17 residues. Germline CDR1 reads SGHKS; CDR2 reads YYEKEE (reference sequence). The CDR3 nucleotides are TGTGCCAGCAGCTTGGAAACACCGGGAACAAGGGACTACGAGCAGTACTTC. Translating it yields CASSLETPGTRDYEQYF.

This clonotype was seen repeatedly, ten times or more. The chain combines TRBV5-1 with TRBJ2-7, with 9 nucleotides matching TRBD1. The CDR3 totals 16 residues. Germline CDR1 reads SGHRS; CDR2 reads YFSETQ. V shed 4 bases, J shed 6 bases, and the junction held 14 bases outside the gene matches. The CDR3: CASSPPQPGQGSEQYF. The CDR3 coding sequence is TGCGCCAGCAGCCCCCCCCAACCGGGACAGGGATCCGAGCAGTACTTC.

This clonotype has at least ten counts. This chain joins TRBV4-1 and TRBJ2-1, with TRBD1 identical over 7 bases. J was trimmed by 9 bases and V by 2 bases; bases with no gene match: 1. CDR1 and CDR2 from the germline V gene are MGHRA and YSYEKL. The CDR3 runs 12 residues. The DNA for the CDR3 is TGCGCCAGCAGCCAACCAGGGGGTGAGCAGTTCTTC. It is translated as CASSQPGGEQFF.

The chain uses TRBV27 and TRBJ2-3; D gene unclear. V was trimmed by 7 bases and J by 2 bases, leaving 19 bases between them. CDR3 size: 16 residues. Germline CDR1 reads MNHEY; CDR2 reads SMNVEV (reference sequence). The CDR3 region has the DNA TGTGCCAGCACGTCGATGCGTTCAGTCTTCACAGATACGCAGTATTTT. Protein: CASTSMRSVFTDTQYF.

This clonotype was seen ten or more times. CDR3 DNA sequence: TGTGCCAGCAGCTTAGCCCCCAGAGGCGCGGGACAGGGTCTCTACGAGCAGTACTTC. Its translation: CASSLAPRGAGQGLYEQYF. The chain is built from TRBV7-8 and TRBJ2-7, with TRBD1 matching 9 bases. V trimming: 0 bases; J trimming: 3 bases; junction bases outside the gene matches: 15. CDR3 length: 19 residues. The V gene's germline CDR1 is SGHVS and CDR2 FQNEAQ.

The CDR3 protein is CASSLSQAGYGYTF. In DNA, the CDR3 is TGTGCCAGCAGTTTAAGTCAGGCCGGATATGGCTACACCTTC. The V gene is TRBV27, the J gene TRBJ1-2; no reliable D call. Trimming left V 2 bases short and J 5 bases short, with 12 bases between. The CDR3 has 14 amino acids. The V gene's germline CDR1 is MNHEY and CDR2 SMNVEV (reference sequence).